This T cell receptor beta chain is from a study of blood T cell repertoires in COVID-19. About the research overall: From T cells, B-cell-depleted T cells, or PBMCs came the material, which was cDNA or gDNA.

Methods used by the authors: It was from reference gene primer amplification that nucleated cell counts were estimated. Profiling relied on immunoSEQ multiplex PCR, and the TCRdb table lists in-frame clones only, not all of them. V, J and clone size are taken as reported in that table, and D and trimming were inferred from the DNA itself. This table has some 160,000 clones, almost 85% appearing once. Germline V CDR1 and CDR2: SGHDT, YYEEEE. The CDR3 length is 15 residues. Trimming at V came to 3 bases and at J to 9 bases, leaving 8 bases not matched to a gene. The rearrangement uses TRBV5-6 and TRBJ2-3; TRBD2 agrees at 12 bases. The source of this sequence is a woman aged 80 or over with COVID-19, enrolled during active disease. The sequencing sample was made of peripheral blood. The DNA of the CDR3 is TGTGCCAGCAGCTCCGGACTAGCGGGAAAAAACACGCAGTATTTT. This gives the protein CASSSGLAGKNTQYF.